A single sample is the source of the 4 T cell receptor beta chains below, sequenced in a study of T cells in localized non-small cell lung cancer. Libraries were prepared by immunoSEQ multiplex PCR; TCRdb keeps only in-frame clonotypes and omits some of them. Here the sample spans thousands of clones, around 35% being singletons. The sample here was lung tumor tissue, taken before any cancer treatment. All receptors come from a man between 40 and 70 years old with stage I lung adenocarcinoma.

In its sample, this clone ranks as large. The chain recombines TRBV11-3 with TRBJ1-4; D gene ambiguous. This CDR3 comprises 16 residues. Trimming left V 5 bases short and J 4 bases short, with 17 bases between. CDR1 is SGHNT and CDR2 is YENEEA in the germline V gene. CDR3 loop: CASSPLGSTINEKLFF. CDR3 DNA: TGTGCCAGCAGCCCACTCGGGTCGACGATTAATGAAAAACTGTTTTTT.

This clone was detected a few times. CDR3 DNA: TGTGCCAGCAGCTTAGAGTCAGCGGGAGGGGTTTACGAGCAGTACTTC. Amino acid sequence: CASSLESAGGVYEQYF. This chain connects TRBV7-6 to TRBJ2-7, with 10 bases that match TRBD2. Germline CDR1 is SGHVS and CDR2 is FNYEAQ. The CDR3 extends over 16 amino acids. Germline trimming cut 1 base from V and 4 bases from J; bases unmatched to any gene: 7. The full variable domain, its missing parts supplied by reference TRBV7-6 and TRBJ2-7, is GAGVSQSPRYKVTKRGQDVALRCDPISGHVSLYWYRQALGQGPEFLTYFNYEAQQDKSGLPNDRFSAERPEGSISTLTIQRTEQRDSAMYRCASSLESAGGVYEQYFGPGTRLTVT.

By sample share, this clone is medium-sized. This chain links TRBV11-3 with TRBJ2-7; 9 positions match TRBD1. Germline V gene data show CDR1 as SGHNT and CDR2 as YENEEA. The V and J ends lost 5 bases and 0 bases, in that order; junction bases with no gene match: 8. The CDR3 sequence is 16 residues long. The CDR3: CASSMALTGGSYEQYF. DNA for the CDR3: TGTGCCAGCAGCATGGCCCTGACAGGGGGCTCCTACGAGCAGTACTTC.

This clone has a handful of counts. The gene calls are TRBV11-3 and TRBJ2-7; D unclear. The CDR3 has 14 residues. Germline CDR1 reads SGHNT; CDR2 reads YENEEA. The ends were cut back, 2 bases at V and 7 bases at J, with 15 bases in the middle. The CDR3 loop is CASSLILTPGEQYF. In DNA form, the CDR3 reads TGTGCCAGCAGCTTAATCCTTACTCCAGGAGAGCAGTACTTC.